The source of this T cell receptor beta chain is a study of T cell changes during pregnancy in multiple sclerosis. The CDR3 runs 13 residues. In germline, CDR1 is SGHNT, CDR2 YYREEE (reference sequence). Trimming took off 4 bases at V and 4 bases at J, with 10 bases between the two ends. Generated by immunoSEQ multiplex PCR, the TCRdb table keeps only in-frame clones and is missing some. Among about 75,000 clones listed, around 94% were seen once. The chain has TRBV5-4 and TRBJ2-3, with TRBD2 as a possible D gene (6 bases). This clonotype was obtained from a female donor with multiple sclerosis, enrolled in a pregnancy study. The sample in question was CD4+ T cells from peripheral blood mononuclear cells, obtained after pregnancy. CDR3 amino acids: CASSPGVSDTQYF. In DNA form, the CDR3 reads TGTGCCAGCAGCCCGGGGGTCTCAGATACGCAGTATTTT.